Sequencing of this TCR beta chain was carried out in a study of PD-1 blockade in classical Hodgkin lymphoma (dated by TCRdb to the early 2020s). With regard to the full study: Nivolumab dosing was 3 mg/kg intravenously every 2 weeks, continuing until either disease progression or unacceptable toxicity. A peripheral blood immune signature of response to PD-1 blockade in classical Hodgkin lymphoma was defined using TCR beta sequencing and CyTOF. The research as a whole found: Diversity was lower in patients who began nivolumab less than 1 year after ASCT, so these patients were left out of later analyses to avoid confounding by immune reconstitution. The study was limited to a single clinical trial cohort, and causes of repertoire differences, possibly disease activity or prior therapy, remained undefined. Trial patients with a complete response had baseline diversity similar to that of newly diagnosed patients, while partial responders and progressors had significantly lower diversity. Baseline TCR diversity was reported as lower in newly diagnosed patients than in healthy donors, and lower still in relapsed/refractory patients. By C4D1, a significant rise was seen in CD4+ TCR diversity but not in CD8+ TCR diversity (p=0.0027 vs p=0.16), and the rise was most apparent among complete responders (p=0.02).

The sample's time point label, decoded: cycle 4 day 1 (C4D1), after 6 weeks of nivolumab. Every trial patient had relapsed after autologous stem cell transplantation, and cohorts A, B and C differed in prior brentuximab vedotin exposure. The trial cohort comprised 60 or so patients with relapsed/refractory classical Hodgkin lymphoma whose best overall responses were complete response, partial response or progressive disease. Trial patients were treated with single-agent nivolumab in the multi-cohort phase II CheckMate 205 trial. An independent review committee assessed best overall response by applying the 2007 International Working Group response criteria. Trial PBMCs were collected just before the start of nivolumab (C1D1) and during therapy at cycle 2 day 1 and cycle 4 day 1. Peripheral blood was collected in 8 mL Vacutainer Cell Preparation Tubes, from which PBMCs were isolated by centrifugation and then cryopreserved.

Concerning this clone: Which antigen it targets is not known. No much larger clonotype is one base removed from it; base qualities were not supplied.

The Qiagen DNeasy kit was used to extract genomic DNA from unsorted PBMCs and from the negatively selected CD4+ and CD8+ fractions. Using primers that anneal to V and J segments, immunoSEQ multiplex PCR amplified the TCR beta CDR3 regions. A synthetic immune receptor repertoire was used to minimize amplification bias, and any remaining bias was removed computationally after sequencing. The study's own analysis went as follows. Custom Python scripts were used to quantify repertoire diversity as the Shannon entropy index. Unsorted, CD4+ and CD8+ repertoires were analyzed separately, except for combined analyses in which CD4+ and CD8+ sequences were merged in silico. Clonal expansion was defined as a frequency increase of at least 2-fold after treatment compared with C1D1, and clones undetected at baseline were assigned a pseudocount of 0.5. Clones with 0 or 1 copy at C1D1 were defined as singleton clones, while clones with 2 or more copies were defined as non-singleton clones. By matching protein sequences in sorted samples from the same patient, clones expanded in unsorted samples were annotated as CD4+, CD8+ or unknown. Wilcoxon tests on paired samples were used to test changes in diversity from C1D1 to C4D1. As stored in TCRdb, this immuneACCESS dataset retains in-frame rearrangements with V and J assigned. A fraction of the clones does not appear; measured against another copy, unresolved V genes explain less than half of the discrepancy, and the remainder lacks a known reason. V, J and clone size are taken as reported in that table, and D and trimming were inferred from the DNA itself. The sample includes 100,000 or so clones, with around nine tenths observed a single time. The ten largest clones capture roughly 3% of the sample.

Deletion took 0 bases off V and 2 bases off J, with a span of 10 bases between the germline ends. CDR1 and CDR2 are read off the germline V gene as SGHAT and FQNNGV. Spanning cysteine to phenylalanine, the CDR3 consists of 15 amino acids. The read is trimmed to its CDR3 DNA, 45 bases read in frame from base 1. The sample in question was peripheral blood mononuclear cells (PBMCs), obtained before the fourth cycle of nivolumab. The clonotype comes from a human donor with classical Hodgkin lymphoma. The sequence is built from TRBV11-2 and TRBJ1-1, with the identity of the D gene unclear. The CDR3 protein is CASSLDRAVNTEAFF. The DNA is TGTGCCAGCAGCTTAGATAGGGCAGTAAACACTGAAGCTTTCTTT.